This entry lists 20 T cell receptor beta chains sequenced from one sample in a study of identifying expanded T cells in peripheral blood. Assay: immunoSEQ multiplex PCR; the TCRdb copy retains only in-frame clones and omits some. This sample yields some 130,000 clones, of which less than 90% are seen a single time; 8.4% belongs to the top ten. Source material: blood. The receptor set was obtained from a person aged 18-70 years in good health.

The chain employs TRBV28 and TRBJ2-1; 7 positions agree with TRBD2. The CDR3 loop spans 13 amino acids. V trimming: 7 bases; J trimming: 5 bases; junction bases outside the gene matches: 5. CDR1 and CDR2 (germline): MDHEN, SYDVKM. The CDR3 DNA follows: TGTGCCAGCACGGGGACTACCAACAATGAGCAGTTCTTC. Its protein product is CASTGTTNNEQFF.

This sequence joins TRBV30 and TRBJ2-1; D is possibly TRBD1 (6 bases). CDR3 length equals 13 residues. Trimming removed 7 bases from V and 0 bases from J, with 10 bases in between. Germline V gives CDR1 GTSNPN, CDR2 SVGIG (reference sequence). The CDR3: CASRDTSYNEQFF. The CDR3 nucleotides read TGTGCCTCCCGGGACACCTCCTACAATGAGCAGTTCTTC.

The chain employs TRBV7-3 and TRBJ2-1; possibly TRBD2 for D (6 bases). The CDR3 extends over 12 amino acids. Per the germline V gene, CDR1 is SGHTA and CDR2 is FQGTGA. V was trimmed by 3 bases and J by 13 bases, leaving 13 bases between them. The CDR3 sequence is CASSFPPGAQFF. The CDR3 DNA sequence: TGTGCCAGCAGCTTTCCTCCGGGAGCCCAGTTCTTC.

This clone has a single count. The chain has TRBV14 and TRBJ2-5; 7 nucleotides agree with TRBD2. Trimming took 4 bases from V and 5 from J; bases not matched to a gene: 13. The CDR3 has 16 residues. Germline V gene lookup returns CDR1 SGHDN and CDR2 FVKESK. This chain's CDR3 is CASSRYGQGLTETQYF. CDR3 DNA: TGTGCCAGCAGCCGTTACGGGCAGGGACTAACGGAGACCCAGTACTTC.

This clone was seen a handful of times. The V gene is TRBV5-1, the J gene TRBJ1-2, with 8 bases matching TRBD1. V gave up 4 bases and J gave up 7 bases; unmatched junction bases: 3. Germline V lookup: CDR1 SGHRS, CDR2 YFSETQ. There are 12 residues in the CDR3. The CDR3 DNA reads as TGCGCCAGCAGCCAGGGGGCGGCTGGCTACACCTTC. Amino acid sequence: CASSQGAAGYTF.

The V gene is TRBV19, the J gene TRBJ2-1, with a tentative D call TRBD2 (5 bases). Germline V gene sequence: CDR1 LNHDA, CDR2 SQIVND (reference sequence). The ends were cut back, 6 bases at V and 8 bases at J, with 20 bases in the middle. The CDR3 sequence is 15 residues long. CDR3 nucleotides: TGTGCCAGTAGCCCTGTTACTGCTTTGGGAGATGAGCAGTTCTTC. The encoded protein is CASSPVTALGDEQFF.

The J gene is TRBJ1-1, the V gene TRBV29-1, with D unresolved. The germline V gene encodes CDR1 SQVTM and CDR2 ANQGSEA. The CDR3 has 14 amino acids. V shed 4 bases and J shed 1 base, with 13 bases lying between them. In DNA, the CDR3 is TGCAGCGTTGTCGTGGGGTACGAGAACACTGAAGCTTTCTTT. Its translation is CSVVVGYENTEAFF.

This sequence joins TRBV5-6 and TRBJ2-7; no reliable D call. V dropped 6 bases and J dropped 3 bases, with 10 bases sitting between them. Germline V gene sequence: CDR1 SGHDT, CDR2 YYEEEE. The CDR3 contains 12 residues. CDR3 loop: CASTSSLYEQYF. The CDR3 nucleotides read TGTGCCAGCACCTCGAGCCTCTACGAGCAGTACTTC.

The chain couples TRBV5-4 to TRBJ2-5, with TRBD2 identical over 11 bases. The CDR3 loop spans 16 amino acids. The junction had 8 bases not matched to a gene; V was cut back by 2 bases and J by 5 bases. CDR1 is SGHNT, CDR2 YYREEE, per germline (reference sequence). For the CDR3, the DNA is TGTGCCAGCAGCTTACGCTTTAGCGGGGGGGAGGAGACCCAGTACTTC. Amino acids: CASSLRFSGGEETQYF.

The V call is TRBV5-1, the J call TRBJ2-5; a possible D gene is TRBD2 (6 bases). Looked up from germline, CDR1 is SGHRS and CDR2 is YFSETQ. V dropped 5 bases and J dropped 2 bases, with 7 bases sitting between them. CDR3 size: 12 residues. This CDR3 reads CASRGGQETQYF. CDR3 coding DNA: TGCGCCAGCAGGGGAGGTCAAGAGACCCAGTACTTC.

This clone was counted once. This chain connects TRBV9 to TRBJ2-2; 12 bases fit TRBD2. The germline V gene encodes CDR1 SGDLS and CDR2 YYNGEE. V shed 0 bases and J 5 bases; nucleotides not matched to a gene: 5. CDR3 length: 17 amino acids. CDR3 DNA: TGTGCCAGCAGCGTAGCACTAGCGGGAGGAGCGACCGGGGAGCTGTTTTTT. It encodes CASSVALAGGATGELFF.

This clone was seen a single time. V and J are TRBV9 and TRBJ1-4; possibly TRBD1 for D (5 bases). The V gene lost 4 bases and the J gene lost 2 bases, with 15 bases spanning the gap. CDR1 and CDR2 from the germline V gene are SGDLS and YYNGEE. This CDR3 has 16 residues. The CDR3 DNA is TGTGCCAGCAGCCAAAGTGGGGGGTGGACTAATGAAAAACTGTTTTTT. It specifies CASSQSGGWTNEKLFF.

This rearrangement joins TRBV4-3 to TRBJ2-7, with D maybe TRBD1 (7 bases). The CDR3 consists of 16 residues. V dropped 4 bases and J dropped 4 bases, with 20 bases sitting between them. Germline V gene sequence: CDR1 LGHNA, CDR2 YSLEER. The CDR3 DNA is TGCGCCAGCAGCCGAGGAGGGACAGCGGATTCTTACGAGCAGTACTTC. It translates to CASSRGGTADSYEQYF.

This clone was detected once. J is TRBJ2-3 and V is TRBV18; D gene uncertain. This CDR3 has 15 amino acids. Deletions cut 1 base from V and 1 base from J, with 9 bases between. Germline V gene lookup returns CDR1 KGHSH and CDR2 LQKENI. The CDR3 loop reads CASSPQEWGTDTQYF. As DNA, the CDR3 is TGTGCCAGCTCACCACAAGAGTGGGGCACAGATACGCAGTATTTT.

V gene TRBV5-1 combines with J gene TRBJ2-7, with 8 bases lining up with TRBD2. The CDR3 length is 16 residues. CDR1 and CDR2 (germline): SGHRS, YFSETQ. Losses at the gene ends were 0 bases for V and 0 bases for J; bases not matched to a gene: 5. CDR3 amino acids: CASSLDAGLASYEQYF. CDR3 nucleotides: TGCGCCAGCAGCTTGGATGCCGGACTAGCCTCCTACGAGCAGTACTTC.

This chain uses TRBV2 with TRBJ2-5; 7 bases match TRBD1. Trimming at V came to 3 bases and at J to 7 bases, leaving 11 bases not matched to a gene. The CDR3 is made up of 15 amino acids. Germline V gene sequence: CDR1 SNHLY, CDR2 FYNNEI. This chain's CDR3 is CASSDLGTDYGTQYF. CDR3 DNA sequence: TGTGCCAGCAGTGATTTAGGGACAGATTATGGGACCCAGTACTTC.

The chain joins TRBV2 to TRBJ1-2; tentative D call: TRBD1 (6 bases). Trimming pared 5 bases from V and 2 bases from J, leaving 6 bases between. CDR1 and CDR2 (germline): SNHLY, FYNNEI. The CDR3 has 12 amino acids. The CDR3 DNA reads TGTGCCAGCAGTCAGGGGAACTATGGCTACACCTTC. This translates into CASSQGNYGYTF.

The rearrangement joins TRBV4-1 to TRBJ1-1; D is uncertain. The CDR3 sequence is 11 residues long. Germline V lookup: CDR1 MGHRA, CDR2 YSYEKL. Trimming stripped 5 bases from V and 1 base from J, with 2 bases between. CDR3 sequence reads: CASSENTEAFF. The CDR3 DNA reads as TGCGCCAGCAGCGAGAACACTGAAGCTTTCTTT.

CDR3 sequence: CASSESRGRDTEAFF. CDR3 bases: TGTGCCAGCAGTGAATCTCGGGGGCGGGACACTGAAGCTTTCTTT. The chain has TRBV6-1 and TRBJ1-1; D is perhaps TRBD1 (6 bases). The length of the CDR3 is 15 residues. V was clipped by 2 bases and J by 3 bases, with 13 bases between them. CDR1 is MNHNS, CDR2 SASEGT, per germline.

The V gene is TRBV6-5, the J gene TRBJ1-1; the match to TRBD1 covers 8 bases. CDR1 is MNHEY, CDR2 SVGAGI, per germline. After removal of 5 bases from V and 1 base from J, the junction contained 3 bases not matched to a gene. The CDR3 covers 14 residues. In DNA form, the CDR3 reads TGTGCCAGCAGTCCAGACAGGGGGAACACTGAAGCTTTCTTT. Protein sequence: CASSPDRGNTEAFF.